This T cell receptor beta chain comes out of a study of blood T cells in healthy people across ages. Concerning this clonotype itself: As yet, its antigen is unknown.

V dropped 2 bases and J dropped 4 bases, with 5 bases sitting between them. Per the germline V gene, CDR1 is MNHEY and CDR2 is SVGAGI. This CDR3 contains 12 residues. Study observations and caveats: Strong correlation linked observed beta diversity and percent naive T cells. The diversity estimates, figures obtained from one million T cells, were considered underestimates.

Next came a second PCR, run for about 7 to 12 cycles, which used a sample-barcoded 5' primer along with a J-beta primer mix. TCRdb used MiXCR to reprocess the 5' RACE reads, holding one entry per CDR3 protein. The top ten clones hold 22% of a sample with some 710,000 distinct CDR3 sequences, about 20% of them seen once. Material: blood. The clonotype was recovered from a man in his 70s in good health. This sequence joins TRBV6-5 and TRBJ1-2; no clear D. The CDR3 protein is CASSYDFYGYTF. For the CDR3, the DNA is TGTGCCAGCAGTTACGATTTCTATGGCTACACCTTC.